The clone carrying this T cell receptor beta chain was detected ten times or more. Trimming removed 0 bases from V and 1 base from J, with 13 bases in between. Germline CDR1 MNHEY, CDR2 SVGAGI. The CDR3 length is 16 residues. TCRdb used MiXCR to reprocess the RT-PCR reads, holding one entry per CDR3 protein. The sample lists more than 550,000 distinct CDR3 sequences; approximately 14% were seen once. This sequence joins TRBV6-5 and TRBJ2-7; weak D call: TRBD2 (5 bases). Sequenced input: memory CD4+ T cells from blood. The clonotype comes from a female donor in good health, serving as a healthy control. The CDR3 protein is CASSYSGSPQSYEQYF. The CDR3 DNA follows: TGTGCCAGCAGTTACTCGGGGAGCCCTCAGTCCTACGAGCAGTACTTC.